This entry concerns a single T cell receptor beta chain. The antigen is not known. Only in-frame clones appear in the TCRdb table, and some are missing; sequencing was by immunoSEQ multiplex PCR. The table has 92,000 or so clones, around 96% seen once. This record belongs to a study of cytomegalovirus exposure and HLA in healthy donors. Study-wide results and caveats: Published work reported that the classifier diagnosed cytomegalovirus status with high specificity and sensitivity. Most TCR sequences were seen very rarely across donors, but some public TCRs occurred in many. Overall, approximately 150 TCR beta chains were annotated as cytomegalovirus-associated.

V shed 0 bases and J 4 bases; nucleotides not matched to a gene: 5. This CDR3 is built from 15 residues. Germline assignment: CDR1 LGHNA and CDR2 YSLEER. This sequence originates from a man aged 18 to 30 in good health and CMV-seronegative. The sequencing sample was made of PBMCs. The chain joins TRBV4-3 to TRBJ1-2, with 7 bases aligning to TRBD1. The CDR3 is CASSQEEGASYGYTF. The CDR3 nucleotides read TGCGCCAGCAGCCAAGAGGAGGGGGCGAGCTATGGCTACACCTTC.